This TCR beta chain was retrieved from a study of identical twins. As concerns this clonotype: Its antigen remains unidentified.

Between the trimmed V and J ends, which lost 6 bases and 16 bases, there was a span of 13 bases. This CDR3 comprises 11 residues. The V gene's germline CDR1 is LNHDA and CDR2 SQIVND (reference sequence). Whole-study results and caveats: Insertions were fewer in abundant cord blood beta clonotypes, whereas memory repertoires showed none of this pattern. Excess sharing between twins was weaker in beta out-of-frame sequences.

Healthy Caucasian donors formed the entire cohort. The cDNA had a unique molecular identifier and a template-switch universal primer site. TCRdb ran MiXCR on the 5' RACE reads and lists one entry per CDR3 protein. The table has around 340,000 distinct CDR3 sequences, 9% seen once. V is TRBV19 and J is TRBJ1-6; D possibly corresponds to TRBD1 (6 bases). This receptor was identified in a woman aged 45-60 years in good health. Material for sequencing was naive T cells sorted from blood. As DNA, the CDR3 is TGTGCCAGTAGCCGAGACAGGATACTCCACTTT. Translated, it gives CASSRDRILHF.